What follows is one T cell receptor (beta chain) and its context. The sample belongs to a study of blood T cell repertoires in COVID-19. Study-wide background: Acute-phase and convalescent COVID-19 samples originated in the United States, Italy and Spain. PBMCs, B-cell-depleted T cells, or T cells were the source of the cDNA or gDNA that made up the material.

As originally analysed: Amplifying reference gene primers gave estimates of nucleated cell counts. Here immunoSEQ multiplex PCR was the method, and the copy in TCRdb shows in-frame clones only, minus some. V, J and clone size were drawn from that table, and D and trimming were deduced from the DNA. The data hold approximately 210,000 clones, with approximately 91% observed a single time. The sequenced sample was peripheral blood. This receptor was taken from a woman in her thirties or forties with acute or convalescent COVID-19.

Written as DNA, the CDR3 is TGTGCCAGCAGTTTTCCCGTCAGTGAGCAGTTCTTC. As protein: CASSFPVSEQFF. The V and J genes are TRBV12-3 or TRBV12-4 and TRBJ2-1; D not certain. The CDR3 is made up of 12 amino acids. Trimming left V 3 bases short and J 9 bases short, with 9 bases between.